This T cell receptor (beta chain) was found in a study of blood T cell repertoires in COVID-19. Clones were read by immunoSEQ multiplex PCR, and TCRdb kept only the in-frame ones, dropping some. The sample consists of roughly 240,000 clones, 70% to 85% of them appearing once. Germline V lookup: CDR1 LGHDT, CDR2 YNNKEL (reference sequence). V was pared by 4 bases and J by 4 bases, with 4 bases of the junction left unmatched. The CDR3 totals 14 residues. The gene calls are TRBV3-1 (or the pseudogene TRBV3-2) and TRBJ1-2, with 9 bases fitting TRBD1. The sequencing input was peripheral blood. This TCR came from an elderly woman with acute or convalescent COVID-19. In nucleotides, the CDR3 is TGTGCCAGCAGCCCCAAGACAGGGGGCTATGGCTACACCTTC. This codes for CASSPKTGGYGYTF.